This TCR beta chain was documented in a study of T cells in Graves' hyperthyroidism and ophthalmopathy. Study results and limitations: Through a model of 13 V-J features, ophthalmopathy was separated from stable hyperthyroidism.

The sample holds many counts of this clonotype. Its antigen is unidentified. The V segment lost 4 bases and the J segment 2 bases; nucleotides outside the gene matches: 5. This CDR3 contains 17 residues. Germline CDR1 and CDR2: SGHNT and YENEEA. RNA transcripts yielded amplified TCR beta CDR3 regions. HTBI primers were used for first-round RT-PCR of the TCR CDR3. One entry per CDR3 protein results from TCRdb running MiXCR on the multiplex PCR reads. The sample includes roughly 600,000 distinct CDR3 sequences, around 13% seen only once; the top ten take roughly an eighth. The chain carries TRBV11-3 and TRBJ2-3; 14 bases fit TRBD2. The sample taken for sequencing was blood. This TCR was recovered from a woman aged 50 to 60 with Graves' ophthalmopathy. The CDR3 region is CASSSWTSGRNTDTQYF. The CDR3 DNA is TGTGCCAGCAGCTCATGGACTAGCGGGAGGAACACAGATACGCAGTATTTT. Variable domain in full (rest from reference TRBV11-3 and TRBJ2-3): EAGVVQSPRYKIIEKKQPVAFWCNPISGHNTLYWYLQNLGQGPELLIRYENEEAVDDSQLPKDRFSAERLKGVDSTLKIQPAELGDSAVYLCASSSWTSGRNTDTQYFGPGTRLTVL.